One T cell receptor (beta chain) is described in this entry. The antigen remains undetermined. TCRdb reprocessed the 5' RACE reads with MiXCR, giving one entry per CDR3 protein. Of 250,000 to 400,000 distinct CDR3 sequences in the sample, approximately 4% were seen once. This record belongs to a study of T cells after yellow fever vaccination. Study overall: In the case of low-cell-number fractions, SMART-Seq v4 Ultra Low Input was used for preparation.

The CDR3 runs to 13 residues. CDR1 and CDR2 from the germline V gene are DFQATT and SNEGSKA (reference sequence). V shed 0 bases and J shed 2 bases, with 7 bases lying between them. Overall study findings and caveats: In post-booster samples, most primary-vaccination clones reappeared (approximately 95% CD4, approximately 91% CD8).

The receptor was derived from a man aged 18 to 29 who received the YFV17D yellow fever vaccine. The starting material was PBMCs, obtained 5 days after the yellow fever booster vaccination. The chain recombines TRBV20-1 with TRBJ1-2; D is unclear. CDR3 coding DNA: TGCAGTGCTAGAGATGCAGGCAACTATGGCTACACCTTC. Translation gives CSARDAGNYGYTF.